This T cell receptor beta chain was retrieved from a study of follicular helper T cells after annual influenza vaccination (dated by TCRdb to 2015 to 2018). Background on the whole study: Blood was drawn on days 0, 7 and 28 after each seasonal influenza vaccination. To study recall of cTfh clones, some subjects were followed through successive annual vaccinations in the 2013-2014, 2014-2015 and 2015-2016 seasons. One week after vaccination, a second recruited cohort of eleven to twelve subjects (Table S1) displayed a similar ICOS+CD38+ cTfh response. Multi-year samples were available for six subjects, with four spanning two vaccination seasons and two spanning three seasons. The 2013-2014 samples were cryopreserved, while the 2015 samples were processed right after collection.

Library generation was performed with the immunoSEQ multiplex PCR assay. Adaptive Biotechnologies handled the TCRB amplification, library preparation, sequencing and preliminary bioinformatics at Survey level resolution. TCRB sequencing used multiplex PCR amplification of genomic DNA from sorted cTfh populations. The study's processing was this. Clonality was calculated in R as 1 minus normalized Shannon entropy, and the Gini index was calculated with the R package ineq. Overlap score was defined as the summed counts of shared sequences divided by the total counts of all sequences in both compared samples. Significance of shared clonotypes was assessed by Fisher's exact test, with a theoretical repertoire of 10^7 TCRB sequences assumed. TCRdb re-hosts the immuneACCESS table, in-frame sequences only. Its copies lack some clones; in the studies checked, an unresolved V gene accounts for under half of them, and the cause for the rest is not known. That table gives V, J and clone size, and the DNA gave D and trimming. This sample is represented by approximately 30,000 clones; roughly 80% of them were singletons. The top ten clones comprise about 1.2% of the sample.

Reading the label with the study, this specimen's time point is: 2014-2015 season, pre-vaccination. Seasonal inactivated influenza vaccine (Fluvarix) was administered to adults, and sorted blood CD4 subsets were tracked by TCRB sequencing before and after vaccination. To be eligible, subjects had to be community-dwelling and could not have received an influenza vaccine during the previous 6 months. Exclusions included influenza vaccine contraindications, substance abuse, HIV/AIDS, active malignancy, immunomodulatory medication and active illness such as respiratory infection. At each time point, roughly 35 to 110 mL of blood was collected. Non-naive CD4+CXCR5+PD-1+ cells were defined as circulating Tfh and were sorted into ICOS+CD38+ and ICOS-CD38- fractions. Either Ficoll-Paque PLUS or SepMate separation was used to isolate PBMC. Cell subsets were sorted from PBMC on a BD FACS Aria before DNA extraction.

Per the germline V gene (reference sequence), LNHDA is the CDR1 and SQIVND is the CDR2. The CDR3 runs 15 amino acids, cysteine and phenylalanine included. Only the CDR3 portion is preserved as DNA: 45 bases, with reading frame beginning at the first base. Trimming leaves V shorter by 4 bases and J shorter by 4 bases, with the junction holding 8 bases beyond the gene matches. About this clone: Its antigen remains undetermined. Qualities for individual bases were not recorded, and no much larger clone is one base off.

Study-level results and caveats: Productive TCRB sequences were recovered from only roughly 8.5-23% of analyzed cells, so rare clonotypes could not be sampled. A recurrent oligoclonal ICOS+CD38+ cTfh response containing tetramer and AIM influenza-specific clonotypes was recalled by successive annual vaccinations. ICOS+CD38+ cTfh clonality correlated with the frequency of that population, and its change correlated with the change in circulating plasmablast frequency. Day 7 ICOS+CD38+ clones were most often found later in ICOS-CD38- cTfh, suggesting that subset may serve as a memory reservoir.

This clonotype was obtained from an adult who received the influenza vaccine. Recombination joined TRBV19 with TRBJ2-7, and TRBD1 matches 9 of the central bases. This specimen was CXCR5+ CD38- circulating T follicular helper cells from blood, taken on the day of influenza vaccination. The sample's cell subset or site label, in plain terms: circulating Tfh, non-naive CD4+CXCR5+PD-1+ (ICOS+CD38+ or ICOS-CD38-). CDR3 sequence: CASSTPGQGLYEQYF. The nucleotide sequence reads as follows: TGTGCCAGTAGTACACCGGGACAGGGTTTATACGAGCAGTACTTC.